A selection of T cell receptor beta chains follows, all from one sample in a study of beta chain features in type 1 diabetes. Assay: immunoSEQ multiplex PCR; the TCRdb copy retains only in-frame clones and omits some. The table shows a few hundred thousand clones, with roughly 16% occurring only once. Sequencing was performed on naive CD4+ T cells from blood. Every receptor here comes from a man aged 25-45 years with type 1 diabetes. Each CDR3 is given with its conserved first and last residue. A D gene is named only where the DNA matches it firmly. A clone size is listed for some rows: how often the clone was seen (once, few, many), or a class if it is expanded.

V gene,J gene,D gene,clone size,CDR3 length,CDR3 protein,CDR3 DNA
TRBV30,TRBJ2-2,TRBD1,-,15,CAWKTGTGGTGELFF,TGTGCCTGGAAGACCGGGACAGGGGGAACCGGGGAGCTGTTTTTT
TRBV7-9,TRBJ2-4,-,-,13,CASSARAKNIQYF,TGTGCCAGCAGTGCTCGCGCCAAAAACATTCAGTACTTC
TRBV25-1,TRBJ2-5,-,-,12,CASSPREETQYF,TGTGCCAGCAGTCCCAGGGAAGAGACCCAGTACTTC
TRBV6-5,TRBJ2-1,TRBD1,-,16,CASSFNIGTGQNEQFF,TGTGCCAGCAGTTTCAATATCGGGACAGGGCAGAATGAGCAGTTCTTC
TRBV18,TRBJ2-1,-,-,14,CASSPPGLPNEQFF,TGTGCCAGCTCACCACCAGGCTTGCCCAATGAGCAGTTCTTC
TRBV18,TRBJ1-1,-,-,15,CASSPGTVGSTEAFF,TGTGCCAGCTCACCAGGGACTGTCGGGAGCACTGAAGCTTTCTTT
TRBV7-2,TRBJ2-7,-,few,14,CASSSATGSYEQYF,TGTGCCAGCAGCTCGGCGACAGGCTCCTACGAGCAGTACTTC
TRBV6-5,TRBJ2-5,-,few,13,CASSYSGPETQYF,TGTGCCAGCAGTTACAGCGGGCCAGAGACCCAGTACTTC
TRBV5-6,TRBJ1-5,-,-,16,CASSESRTGTNQPQHF,TGTGCCAGCAGCGAATCTCGGACTGGGACAAATCAGCCCCAGCATTTT
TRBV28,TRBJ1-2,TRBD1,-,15,CASSQPGQGYYGYTF,TGTGCCAGCAGCCAACCGGGACAGGGGTACTATGGCTACACCTTC
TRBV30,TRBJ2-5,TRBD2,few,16,CAWRGLAGNRAETQYF,TGTGCCTGGAGAGGGCTAGCGGGAAATAGGGCGGAGACCCAGTACTTC
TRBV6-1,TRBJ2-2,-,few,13,CASREENTGELFF,TGTGCCAGCAGGGAAGAGAACACCGGGGAGCTGTTTTTT
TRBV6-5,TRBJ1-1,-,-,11,CASSQYGEAFF,TGTGCCAGCAGTCAGTATGGAGAAGCTTTCTTT
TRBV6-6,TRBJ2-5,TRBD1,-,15,CASSYRGQGEETQYF,TGTGCCAGCAGTTACCGCGGACAGGGAGAAGAGACCCAGTACTTC
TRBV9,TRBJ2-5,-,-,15,CASSAWDGRQETQYF,TGTGCCAGCAGCGCCTGGGACGGACGCCAAGAGACCCAGTACTTC
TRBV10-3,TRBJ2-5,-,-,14,CAISESDGQETQYF,TGTGCCATCAGTGAGTCGGACGGCCAAGAGACCCAGTACTTC
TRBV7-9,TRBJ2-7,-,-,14,CASSLGGESYEQYF,TGTGCCAGCAGCTTAGGAGGGGAGAGCTACGAGCAGTACTTC
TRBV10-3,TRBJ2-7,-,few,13,CAISEQGGHEQYF,TGTGCCATCAGTGAGCAGGGTGGCCACGAGCAGTACTTC
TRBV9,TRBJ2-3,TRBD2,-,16,CASSPRTSASSDTQYF,TGTGCCAGCAGCCCCCGGACTAGCGCCAGCTCAGATACGCAGTATTTT
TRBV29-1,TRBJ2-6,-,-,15,CSIVDQPSGANVLTF,TGCAGCATTGTCGATCAACCTTCTGGGGCCAACGTCCTGACTTTC
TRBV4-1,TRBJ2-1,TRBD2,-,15,CASSSLAGVQNEQFF,TGCGCCAGCAGCTCCCTAGCGGGAGTCCAGAATGAGCAGTTCTTC
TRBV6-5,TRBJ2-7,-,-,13,CASTPVSSYEQYF,TGTGCCAGCACCCCAGTGAGCTCCTACGAGCAGTACTTC
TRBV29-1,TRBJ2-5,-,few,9,CSVEETQYF,TGCAGCGTTGAAGAGACCCAGTACTTC
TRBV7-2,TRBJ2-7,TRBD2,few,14,CASSSRSGRDEQYF,TGTGCCAGCAGCTCCCGCAGCGGGAGGGACGAGCAGTACTTC
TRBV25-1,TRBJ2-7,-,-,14,CASSDHPRSYEQYF,TGTGCCAGCAGTGATCACCCGAGATCCTACGAGCAGTACTTC
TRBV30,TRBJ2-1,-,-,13,CAWRTRLGNEQFF,TGTGCCTGGCGGACTCGACTGGGCAATGAGCAGTTCTTC
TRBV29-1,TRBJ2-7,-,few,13,CSVEDRGLREQYF,TGCAGCGTTGAAGATCGCGGGCTAAGGGAGCAGTACTTC
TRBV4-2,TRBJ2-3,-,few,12,CASSQDTDTQYF,TGTGCCAGCAGCCAAGACACAGATACGCAGTATTTT
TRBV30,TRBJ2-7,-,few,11,CAWSGNYEQYF,TGTGCCTGGAGTGGCAATTACGAGCAGTACTTC
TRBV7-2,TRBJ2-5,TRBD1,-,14,CASSLGQGRKTQYF,TGTGCCAGCAGCTTAGGACAGGGGCGGAAGACCCAGTACTTC
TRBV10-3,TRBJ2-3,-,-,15,CAISGPGSKADTQYF,TGTGCCATCAGTGGTCCGGGGTCCAAAGCTGATACGCAGTATTTT
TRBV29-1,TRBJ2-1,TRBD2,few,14,CSVQGRTTSQNGFF,TGCAGCGTCCAGGGACGGACGACTAGCCAAAATGGGTTCTTC
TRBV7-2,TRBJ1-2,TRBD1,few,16,CASSLGHRTGGYGYTF,TGTGCCAGCAGCCTGGGGCACCGGACAGGGGGTTATGGCTACACCTTC
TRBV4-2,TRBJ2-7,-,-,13,CASSQDIGYEQYF,TGTGCCAGCAGCCAAGATATAGGGTACGAGCAGTACTTC
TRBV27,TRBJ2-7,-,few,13,CASSRLGPSEQYF,TGTGCCAGCAGTCGTCTGGGCCCCTCCGAGCAGTACTTC
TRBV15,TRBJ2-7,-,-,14,CATSREGFSYEQYF,TGTGCCACCAGCAGAGAAGGTTTCTCCTACGAGCAGTACTTC
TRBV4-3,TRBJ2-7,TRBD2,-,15,CASSQAGLGVYEQYF,TGCGCCAGCAGCCAGGCGGGACTAGGGGTCTACGAGCAGTACTTC
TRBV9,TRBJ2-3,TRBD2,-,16,CASSAGLALRTDTQYF,TGTGCCAGCAGCGCAGGACTAGCGTTACGGACAGATACGCAGTATTTT
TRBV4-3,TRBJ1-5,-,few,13,CASSLGLGQPQHF,TGCGCCAGCAGCCTGGGTCTGGGGCAGCCCCAGCATTTT
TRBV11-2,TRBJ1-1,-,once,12,CASSLGPTTAFF,TGTGCCAGCAGCCTTGGGCCAACTACGGCTTTCTTT
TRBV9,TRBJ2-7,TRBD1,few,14,CASSVGGTGSEQYF,TGTGCCAGCAGCGTAGGGGGGACAGGGAGCGAGCAGTACTTC
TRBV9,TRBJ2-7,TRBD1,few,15,CASSVAGQGALEQYF,TGTGCCAGCAGCGTAGCCGGACAGGGGGCCCTCGAGCAGTACTTC
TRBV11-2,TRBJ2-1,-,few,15,CASSLAQGLDNEQFF,TGTGCCAGCAGCTTAGCCCAGGGCTTGGACAATGAGCAGTTCTTC
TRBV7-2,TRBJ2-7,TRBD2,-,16,CASSLELAGGSYEQYF,TGTGCCAGCAGCTTAGAGTTAGCGGGAGGGTCCTACGAGCAGTACTTC
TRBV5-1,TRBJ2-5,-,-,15,CASSLGPAGQETQYF,TGCGCCAGCAGCTTGGGACCGGCGGGGCAAGAGACCCAGTACTTC
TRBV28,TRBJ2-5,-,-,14,CASSIGGGRETQYF,TGTGCCAGCAGTATCGGGGGAGGACGAGAGACCCAGTACTTC
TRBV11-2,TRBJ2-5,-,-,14,CASSLSPTQETQYF,TGTGCCAGCAGCTTAAGTCCGACACAAGAGACCCAGTACTTC
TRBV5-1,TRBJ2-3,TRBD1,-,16,CASSWTGIDKTDTQYF,TGCGCCAGCAGCTGGACAGGTATTGATAAGACAGATACGCAGTATTTT
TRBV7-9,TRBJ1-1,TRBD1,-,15,CASSDRQGAGTEAFF,TGTGCCAGCAGCGACCGACAGGGGGCGGGCACTGAAGCTTTCTTT
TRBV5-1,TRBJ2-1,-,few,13,CASRDIHGDEQFF,TGCGCCAGCCGGGACATTCACGGGGATGAGCAGTTCTTC
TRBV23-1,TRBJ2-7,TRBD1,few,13,CASSQGTGNEQYF,TGCGCCAGCAGTCAAGGGACAGGTAACGAGCAGTACTTC
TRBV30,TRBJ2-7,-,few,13,CAWSVAPFYEQYF,TGTGCCTGGAGTGTAGCGCCGTTCTACGAGCAGTACTTC
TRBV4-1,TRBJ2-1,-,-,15,CASSQESSSYNEQFF,TGCGCCAGCAGCCAAGAGTCAAGCTCCTACAATGAGCAGTTCTTC
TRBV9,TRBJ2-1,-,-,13,CASSVVTYNEQFF,TGTGCCAGCAGCGTAGTAACCTACAATGAGCAGTTCTTC
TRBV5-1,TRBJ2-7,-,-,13,CASSFGDSYEQYF,TGCGCCAGCAGCTTTGGTGACTCCTACGAGCAGTACTTC
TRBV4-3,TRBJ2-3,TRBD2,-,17,CASSQDLVAGGPNTQYF,TGCGCCAGCAGCCAAGACTTAGTAGCGGGAGGGCCGAATACGCAGTATTTT
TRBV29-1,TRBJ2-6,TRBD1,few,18,CSVGFGGQGLTGANVLTF,TGCAGCGTTGGATTTGGGGGACAGGGATTGACTGGGGCCAACGTCCTGACTTTC
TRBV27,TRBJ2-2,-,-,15,CASSPMTANTGELFF,TGTGCCAGCAGCCCCATGACAGCGAACACCGGGGAGCTGTTTTTT
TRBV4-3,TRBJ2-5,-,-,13,CASSQGLQETQYF,TGCGCCAGCAGCCAAGGCCTCCAAGAGACCCAGTACTTC